The rows below give T cell receptor beta chains drawn from one sample of a study of regulatory T cells in long-lasting Graves disease. TCRdb re-analysed the multiplex PCR reads in MiXCR, keeping a single row per CDR3 protein. This sample carries 580,000 or so distinct CDR3 sequences, 16% of them seen once, and the ten largest clones take 12%. Separately, the same data were catalogued under a study of T cells in Graves' hyperthyroidism and ophthalmopathy.

This sample comprised peripheral blood mononuclear cells (PBMCs), obtained at new diagnosis, from a patient treated with antithyroid drugs. These TCRs come from a man aged 18 to 30 with Graves disease. Each CDR3 is given without its conserved first and last residue.

>TRBV3-1|TRBJ1-5
ASSQGGVRNNQPQH
>TRBV5-1|TRBJ2-5
ASSAGLGAETQY
>TRBV28|TRBJ2-7
ASSGGGAAYEQY
>TRBV10-3|TRBJ2-5
AISEGAGLETQY
>TRBV29-1|TRBJ1-1
SVEDLPRKRNEAF
>TRBV6-1|TRBJ2-7
ASSRAGTASYEQY
>TRBV9|TRBJ1-2
ASSVATRGEGGTPSYGYT
>TRBV28|TRBJ1-5
VSSLLEGESNQPQH
>TRBV15|TRBJ2-1
ATSRDLSGAVVQF
>TRBV9|TRBJ2-7
ASSLFSGLSYEQY
>TRBV20-1|TRBJ1-2
STRQGADYGYT
>TRBV10-2|TRBJ2-3
ATREGLAGPSTDTQY
>TRBV30|TRBJ2-1
AWSVGARINEQF
>TRBV20-1|TRBJ1-5
SASSPRWGGNQPQH
>TRBV18|TRBJ1-5
ASSPPGPRSNQPQH
>TRBV11-2|TRBJ2-1
ASSLDESSGFYNEQF
>TRBV11-3|TRBJ2-3
ASSLDEARDTQY
>TRBV7-3|TRBJ2-7
ASSSSGTTSYEQY
>TRBV5-1|TRBJ1-4
ASSLTGAREKLF
>TRBV10-2|TRBJ2-3
ASSGTTPGTDTQY
>TRBV13|TRBJ2-5
ASAGGLAGEETQY
>TRBV20-1|TRBJ2-7
SASWASGSYEQY
>TRBV7-2|TRBJ2-1
ASSLALGGRSEQF
>TRBV3-1|TRBJ2-7
ASSRLPVRRSGKCYEQY
>TRBV4-2|TRBJ2-5
ASSQEPQRQETQY
>TRBV19|TRBJ1-1
ASSPQPAGTSNTEAF
>TRBV20-1|TRBJ1-2
SASSDVRNYGYT
>TRBV5-1|TRBJ2-1
ASSLEGGARSEQF
>TRBV2|TRBJ2-3
ASTGDRGTDTQY
>TRBV27|TRBJ2-7
ASTKLPAGWGEQY
>TRBV6-1|TRBJ1-6
ATPPFQGNSPLH